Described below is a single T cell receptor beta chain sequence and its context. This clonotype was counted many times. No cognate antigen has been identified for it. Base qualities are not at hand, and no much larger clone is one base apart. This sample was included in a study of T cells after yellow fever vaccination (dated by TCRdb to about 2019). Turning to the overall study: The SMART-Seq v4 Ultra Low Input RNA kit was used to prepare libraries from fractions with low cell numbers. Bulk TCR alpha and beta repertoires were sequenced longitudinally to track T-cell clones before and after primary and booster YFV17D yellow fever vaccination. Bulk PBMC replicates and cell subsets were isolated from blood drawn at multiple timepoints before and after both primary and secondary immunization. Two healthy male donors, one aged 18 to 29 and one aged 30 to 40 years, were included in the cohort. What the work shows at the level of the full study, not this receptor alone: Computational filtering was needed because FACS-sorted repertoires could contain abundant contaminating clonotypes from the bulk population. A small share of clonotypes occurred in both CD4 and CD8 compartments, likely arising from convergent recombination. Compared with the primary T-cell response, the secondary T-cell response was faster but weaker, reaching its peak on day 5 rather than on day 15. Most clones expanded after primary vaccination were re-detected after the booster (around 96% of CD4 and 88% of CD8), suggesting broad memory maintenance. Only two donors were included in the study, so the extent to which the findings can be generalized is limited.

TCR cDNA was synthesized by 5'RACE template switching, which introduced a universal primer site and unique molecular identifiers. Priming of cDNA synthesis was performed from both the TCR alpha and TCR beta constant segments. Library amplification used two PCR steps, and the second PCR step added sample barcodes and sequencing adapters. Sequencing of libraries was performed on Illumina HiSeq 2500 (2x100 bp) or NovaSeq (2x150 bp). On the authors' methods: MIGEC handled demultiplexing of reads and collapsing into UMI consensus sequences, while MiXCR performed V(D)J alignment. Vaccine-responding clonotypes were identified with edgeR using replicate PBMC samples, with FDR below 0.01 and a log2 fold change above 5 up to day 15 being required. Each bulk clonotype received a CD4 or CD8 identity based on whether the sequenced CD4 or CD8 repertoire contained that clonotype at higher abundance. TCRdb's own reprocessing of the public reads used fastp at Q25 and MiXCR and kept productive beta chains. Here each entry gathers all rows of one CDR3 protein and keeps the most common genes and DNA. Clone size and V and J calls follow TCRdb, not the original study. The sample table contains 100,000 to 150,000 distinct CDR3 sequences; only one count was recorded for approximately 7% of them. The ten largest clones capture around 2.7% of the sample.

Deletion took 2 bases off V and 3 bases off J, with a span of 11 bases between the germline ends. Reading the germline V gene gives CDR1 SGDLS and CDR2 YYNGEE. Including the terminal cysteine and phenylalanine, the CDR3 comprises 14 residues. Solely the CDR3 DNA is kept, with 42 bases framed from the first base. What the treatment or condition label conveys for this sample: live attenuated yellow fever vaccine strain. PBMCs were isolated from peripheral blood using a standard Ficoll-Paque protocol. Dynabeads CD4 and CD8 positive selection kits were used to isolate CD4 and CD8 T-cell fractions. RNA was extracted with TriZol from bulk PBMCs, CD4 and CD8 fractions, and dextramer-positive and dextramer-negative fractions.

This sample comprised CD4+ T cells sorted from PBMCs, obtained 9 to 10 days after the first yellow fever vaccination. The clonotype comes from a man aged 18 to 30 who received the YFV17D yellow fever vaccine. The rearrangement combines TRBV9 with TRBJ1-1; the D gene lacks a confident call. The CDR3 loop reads CASSVDPGDTEAFF. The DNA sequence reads TGTGCCAGCAGCGTGGACCCCGGGGACACTGAAGCTTTCTTT.